The source of this T cell receptor (beta chain) is a study of T cells after somatic rescue of genetic block. Clones were sequenced by immunoSEQ multiplex PCR, and TCRdb holds only the in-frame ones, with some missing. In the table there are about 67,000 clones, 92% of which are singletons. CDR3 size: 16 residues. CDR1 and CDR2 (germline): LNHDA, SQIVND (reference sequence). J was trimmed by 8 bases and V by 4 bases; bases with no gene match: 10. Sequencing was performed on peripheral blood mononuclear cells (PBMCs). The sequence was collected from a man aged 40-49 years. The chain uses TRBV19 and TRBJ2-1; 11 positions agree with TRBD2. CDR3 amino acids: CASSNVAGGPLDEQFF. In nucleotides, the CDR3 is TGTGCCAGTAGTAACGTAGCGGGGGGGCCTCTGGATGAGCAGTTCTTC.